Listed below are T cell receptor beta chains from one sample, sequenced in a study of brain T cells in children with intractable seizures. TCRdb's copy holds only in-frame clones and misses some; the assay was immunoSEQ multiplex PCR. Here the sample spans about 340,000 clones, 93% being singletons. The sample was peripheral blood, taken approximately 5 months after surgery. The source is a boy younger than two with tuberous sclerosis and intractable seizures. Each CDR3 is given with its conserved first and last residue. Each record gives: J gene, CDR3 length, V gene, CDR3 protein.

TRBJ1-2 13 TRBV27 CASSLVGSYGYTF
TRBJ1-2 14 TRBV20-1 CSASPGNNNYGYTF
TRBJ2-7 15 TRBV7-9 CASSSGLPSSYEQYF
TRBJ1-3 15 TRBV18 CASSPERRSGNTIYF
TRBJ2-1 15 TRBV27 CASSLTGGSYNEQFF
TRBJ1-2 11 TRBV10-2 CASSNSGGYTF
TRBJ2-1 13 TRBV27 CASGESSYNEQFF
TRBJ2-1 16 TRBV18 CASSPGRASGYNEQFF
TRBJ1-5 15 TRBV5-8 CASSKGTHETQPQHF
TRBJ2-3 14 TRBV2 CASSDRGEGDTQYF
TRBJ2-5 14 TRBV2 CASRARGAEETQYF
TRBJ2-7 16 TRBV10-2 CASSESLLAGSYEQYF
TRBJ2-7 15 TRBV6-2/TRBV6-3 CASSPSGTGRYEQYF
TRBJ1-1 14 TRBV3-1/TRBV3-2 CASSRNTGTTEAFF
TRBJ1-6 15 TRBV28 CASSRQSSYNSPLHF
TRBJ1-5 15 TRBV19 CASAPAGLSNQPQHF
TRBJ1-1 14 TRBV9 CASSPRDGSTEAFF
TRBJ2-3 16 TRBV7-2 CASSLTSPKGTDTQYF
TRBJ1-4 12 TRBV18 CASSPNYEKLFF
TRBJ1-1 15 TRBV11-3 CASSLDSAMNTEAFF
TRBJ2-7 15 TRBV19 CASSIGLAGAYEQYF
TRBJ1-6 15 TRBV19 CASSSLASYNSPLHF
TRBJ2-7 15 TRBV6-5 CASSPGTSGSDEQYF
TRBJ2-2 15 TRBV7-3 CASSPRDRGAGELFF
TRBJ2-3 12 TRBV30 CAWSVGGDTQYF
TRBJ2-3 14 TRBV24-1 CATSDSGSSGTQYF
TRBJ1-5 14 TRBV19 CASTVGHQHQPQHF
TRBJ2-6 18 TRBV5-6 CASSVTGDPSSGANVLTF
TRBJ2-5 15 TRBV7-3 CASSLSGRYRETQYF
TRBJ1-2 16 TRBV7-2 CASSQGVVTPNYGYTF
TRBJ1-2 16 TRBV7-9 CASSLTSGGPNYGYTF
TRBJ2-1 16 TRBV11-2 CASSLVASGSYNEQFF
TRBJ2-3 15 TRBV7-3 CASSLRGGRTDTQYF
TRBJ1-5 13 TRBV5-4 CASSLEFGQPQHF
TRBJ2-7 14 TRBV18 CASSFRESSYEQYF
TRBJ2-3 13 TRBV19 CASSQGGTDTQYF
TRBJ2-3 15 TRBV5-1 CASSLDRVGVDTQYF
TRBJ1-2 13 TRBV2 CASSEEFNYGYTF